Listed below are T cell receptor beta chains from one sample, sequenced in a study of shared clonotypes between healthy human individuals. Clones were sequenced by immunoSEQ multiplex PCR, and TCRdb holds only the in-frame ones, with some missing. The sample lists 800,000 or so clones; about 96% were seen once. The sample consisted of naive CD8+ T cells sorted from blood. All receptors derive from a man under 40 in good health. CDR3s include the opening cysteine and the closing phenylalanine or tryptophan. Fields, in order: CDR3 DNA, CDR3 protein, V gene, clone size, D gene, J gene. D genes are given only for firm matches. Some rows mark clone size as missing; the rest say once, few, many or name a class of expanded clone.

TGCAGCGCGGGACTAGCGGGAGATGAATCCTACGAGCAGTACTTC | CSAGLAGDESYEQYF | TRBV29-1 | . | TRBD2 | TRBJ2-7
TGTGCCAGCAGCTTGTCTTCGGACAATGAGCAGTTCTTC | CASSLSSDNEQFF | TRBV5-6 | . | . | TRBJ2-1
TGTGCCAGCAGCCCCACGGTGCTGGGGAGCACCGGGGAGCTGTTTTTT | CASSPTVLGSTGELFF | TRBV7-9 | once | . | TRBJ2-2
TGTGCCAGCAGTTCCCTGACTAGCGGGAGTATCTACGAGCAGTACTTC | CASSSLTSGSIYEQYF | TRBV27 | . | TRBD2 | TRBJ2-7
TGTGCCAGCTCCCTAGGAGGACAGGGGGCCTTTGGCTACACCTTC | CASSLGGQGAFGYTF | TRBV19 | . | TRBD1 | TRBJ1-2
TGCAGCGTTCTAAAGACAGGGTCCCTTATCTATGGCTACACCTTC | CSVLKTGSLIYGYTF | TRBV29-1 | . | TRBD1 | TRBJ1-2
TGTGCCAGCAGCTTGGAGGGACGGTGGAACACCGGGGAGCTGTTTTTT | CASSLEGRWNTGELFF | TRBV7-9 | . | . | TRBJ2-2
TGTGCCAGCGTAGATCTGACTAGCGAGCAGTTCTTC | CASVDLTSEQFF | TRBV28 | . | TRBD2 | TRBJ2-1
TGTGCCAGCAGCTTAGAGGGGGGACAGGACTTTTACGAGCAGTACTTC | CASSLEGGQDFYEQYF | TRBV7-6 | . | TRBD1 | TRBJ2-7
TGCGCCAGCAGCCGTGACACTGCAACTAATGAAAAACTGTTTTTT | CASSRDTATNEKLFF | TRBV5-1 | . | . | TRBJ1-4
TGTGCCAGCGGGGGCGGGGAATCCTACGAGCAGTACTTC | CASGGGESYEQYF | TRBV2 | . | . | TRBJ2-7
TGTGCCACCCCAGGGCCCAGGGGGCGATCCTACGAGCAGTACTTC | CATPGPRGRSYEQYF | TRBV28 | . | TRBD1 | TRBJ2-7
TGTGCCAGCAGCTTAAGCCTGGATCGCTACAATGAGCAGTTCTTC | CASSLSLDRYNEQFF | TRBV11-2 | . | . | TRBJ2-1
TGTGCCAGCAGCCGTTTGAGCGGACGTGAAAAACTGTTTTTT | CASSRLSGREKLFF | TRBV7-9 | . | . | TRBJ1-4
TGTGCCAGCAGCTTAGGCCGCGGGGAAAGGCCTCAGTACTTC | CASSLGRGERPQYF | TRBV13 | . | . | TRBJ2-4
TGTGCCAGCAGCTTGCGGACAGCTGAAAAACTGTTTTTT | CASSLRTAEKLFF | TRBV5-6 | . | . | TRBJ1-4
TGTGCCAGCAGAGAGGTATTTGGCGGTTATTACGAGCAGTACTTC | CASREVFGGYYEQYF | TRBV6-5 | . | . | TRBJ2-7
TGTGCCAGCAGCTGGACAGGGGGCGCAGGAAATCAGCCCCAGCATTTT | CASSWTGGAGNQPQHF | TRBV7-2 | . | TRBD1 | TRBJ1-5
TGTGCCAGCAGTGAGTTGGGACTATCAATTTGGACCCAGTACTTC | CASSELGLSIWTQYF | TRBV6-1 | . | TRBD2 | TRBJ2-5
TGTGCCAGCAGCTGGCCGGGACAGATAAATGAGCAGTTCTTC | CASSWPGQINEQFF | TRBV7-9 | . | TRBD1 | TRBJ2-1
TGTGCCAGCAGTGAACTCGGCTGGGCGTCTACTAGGGAGACCCAGTACTTC | CASSELGWASTRETQYF | TRBV6-1 | . | . | TRBJ2-5
TGTGCCAGCGTAGGCCTTGCCCCCACAGATACGCAGTATTTT | CASVGLAPTDTQYF | TRBV11-2 | . | . | TRBJ2-3